The present T cell receptor (beta chain) was sequenced within a study of post-analysis software for immune sequencing data. Findings of the study overall: The normalized Chao1 diversity of multiple sclerosis patients was significantly lower than that of controls. Comparison of patients with controls showed a handful of TRBV segments more frequent in patients, TRBV5-6, TRBV5-1 and TRBV20-1 among them. Same-batch samples co-clustered strongly by F measure.

This CDR3 region has 14 residues. The germline V gene has CDR1 SNHLY and CDR2 FYNNEI. The J segment lost 8 bases and the V segment lost 1 base, leaving 5 bases of the junction unmatched. To note about this clonotype: Antigen unknown.

Presence of unique molecular identifiers characterized the TCR beta cDNA libraries. TCRdb reprocessed the PCR reads via MiXCR and lists one record per CDR3 protein. The sample carries around 710,000 distinct CDR3 sequences, around 45% recorded once. The origin of this receptor is a girl between 10 and 17 years old with multiple sclerosis. Material: blood. The chain couples TRBV2 to TRBJ1-2, with 9 bases identical to TRBD1. Here the CDR3 DNA reads TGTGCCAGCAGTGAAGGGGACAGGGCGGGCGGCTACACCTTC. This translates into CASSEGDRAGGYTF.